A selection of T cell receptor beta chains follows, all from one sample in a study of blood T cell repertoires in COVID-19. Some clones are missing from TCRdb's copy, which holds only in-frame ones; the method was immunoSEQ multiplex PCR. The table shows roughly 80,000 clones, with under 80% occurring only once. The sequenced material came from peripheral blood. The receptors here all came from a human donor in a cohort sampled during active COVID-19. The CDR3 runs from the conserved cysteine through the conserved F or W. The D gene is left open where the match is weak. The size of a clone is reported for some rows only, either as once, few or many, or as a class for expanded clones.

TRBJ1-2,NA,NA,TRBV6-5,TGTGCCAGCAATGGGGGCCTCTATGGCTACACCTTC,CASNGGLYGYTF
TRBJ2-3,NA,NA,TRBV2,TGTGCCAGCAGCTCTCCGACAGACCCTAGCACAGATACGCAGTATTTT,CASSSPTDPSTDTQYF
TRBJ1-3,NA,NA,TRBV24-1,TGTGCCACCAGTGGGGCGGGTTCTGGAAACACCATATATTTT,CATSGAGSGNTIYF
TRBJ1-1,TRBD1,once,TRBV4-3,TGCGCCAGCAGCCAAGAAGTCAGGGGGAGGATGGCTTTCTTT,CASSQEVRGRMAFF
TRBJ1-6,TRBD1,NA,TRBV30,TGTGCCTGGAGTGTACAGGGGGAGGGTTCACCCCTCCACTTT,CAWSVQGEGSPLHF
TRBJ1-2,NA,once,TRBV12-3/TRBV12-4,TGTGCCAGCAGTTATCCAGGGCACTATGGCTACACCTTC,CASSYPGHYGYTF
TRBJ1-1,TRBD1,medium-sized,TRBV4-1,TGCGCCAGCAGCCAACTACAGGGGGACACTGAAGCTTTCTTT,CASSQLQGDTEAFF
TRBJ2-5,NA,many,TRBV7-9,TGTGCCAGCAGCGATTGGGGGCCCCAAGAGACCCAGTACTTC,CASSDWGPQETQYF
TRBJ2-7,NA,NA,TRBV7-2,TGTGCCAGCACCCTCGAGTCGACAGGATCCTACGAGCAGTACTTC,CASTLESTGSYEQYF
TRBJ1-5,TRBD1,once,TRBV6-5,TGTGCCAGCAGTTACAGGGGGCAGAATCAGCCCCAGCATTTT,CASSYRGQNQPQHF
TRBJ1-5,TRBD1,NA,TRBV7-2,TGTGCCAGCAGCAACAGGGGCGATCAGCCCCAGCATTTT,CASSNRGDQPQHF
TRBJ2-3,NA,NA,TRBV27,TGTGCCAGCAGTTTAGGGGGGTCAGATACGCAGTATTTT,CASSLGGSDTQYF
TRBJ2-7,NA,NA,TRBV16,TGTGCCAGCAGCCAGTCGGATACAGGGAGCTCCTACGAGCAGTACTTC,CASSQSDTGSSYEQYF
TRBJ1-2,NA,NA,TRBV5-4,TGTGCCAGCAGCCGGGACACTTATGGCTACACCTTC,CASSRDTYGYTF
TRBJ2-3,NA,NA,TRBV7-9,TGTGCCAGCAGCTTAGTATCAGGGATCACAGATACGCAGTATTTT,CASSLVSGITDTQYF
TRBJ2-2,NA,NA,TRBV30,TGTGCCTACCGCGGGGGCGACACCGGGGAGCTGTTTTTT,CAYRGGDTGELFF
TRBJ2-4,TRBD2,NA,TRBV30,TGTGCCTGGACTGAAGGACTAGCCCTAGCCAAAAACATTCAGTACTTC,CAWTEGLALAKNIQYF
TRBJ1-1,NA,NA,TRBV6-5,TGTGCCAGCAGTTACTCGTGGCAGATGAACACTGAAGCTTTCTTT,CASSYSWQMNTEAFF
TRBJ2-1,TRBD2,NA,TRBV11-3,TGTGCCAGCAGCTTAGATTTCGCTAGCGGCTACAATGAGCAGTTCTTC,CASSLDFASGYNEQFF
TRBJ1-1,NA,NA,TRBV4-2,TGTGCCAGCAGCCAAGAGGCAGAGAACACTGAAGCTTTCTTT,CASSQEAENTEAFF
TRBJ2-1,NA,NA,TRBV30,TGTGCCTGGAAGGACATCAATGAGCAGTTCTTC,CAWKDINEQFF
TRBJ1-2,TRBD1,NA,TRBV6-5,TGTGCCAGCAGTTACTCGGCGGGGCAGGGGGCGTATGGCTACACCTTC,CASSYSAGQGAYGYTF
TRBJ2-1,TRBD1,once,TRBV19,TGTGCCAGTAGTAGACCGACAGGGTTTGTAGGGCTTACCTACAATGAGCAGTTCTTC,CASSRPTGFVGLTYNEQFF
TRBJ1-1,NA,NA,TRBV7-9,TGTGCCAGCAGCTCAGGGGTTGGGGTGAACACTGAAGCTTTCTTT,CASSSGVGVNTEAFF